This T cell receptor (beta chain) appears in the sequencing data of a study of shared clonotypes between healthy human individuals. The wider study: The study drew on a couple of women and a few men aged 18 to 49 as donors.

With 1 base removed from V and 5 bases from J, the gap between germline ends came to 5 bases. Germline assignment: CDR1 MNHNS and CDR2 SASEGT. CDR3 length: 12 residues. Here immunoSEQ multiplex PCR was the method, and the copy in TCRdb shows in-frame clones only, minus some. The sample lists 2 million to 2.5 million clones, under 95% occurring once. All donors were Caucasian adults living in Nashville, Tennessee. The sequenced material came from naive CD4+ T cells from PBMCs. Described subset: CD45RA+ positively selected. This rearrangement joins TRBV6-1 to TRBJ2-5; D uncertain. The sequence was obtained from a man younger than 35 in good health. Some clones in this sample may be carry-over from other donors' samples. The CDR3 coding sequence is TGTGCCAGCAGTGAAGGACTTGAGACCCAGTACTTC. This codes for CASSEGLETQYF.